This entry is about one TCR beta chain. These data are taken from a study of monozygotic twins with inflammatory bowel disease. The authors ran two nested PCRs of approximately 16 and 10 cycles on TCRalpha and TCRbeta cDNA. TCRdb derives one entry per CDR3 protein from the 5' RACE reads, leaving out DNA. This sample's table reports 170,000 or so distinct CDR3 sequences. Sequences were obtained from blood. The receptor comes from a human donor with ulcerative colitis or Crohn's disease, or a healthy co-twin of an affected twin (not recorded which).

The CDR3: CASSSGTGSSYEQYF. This chain connects TRBV4-3 to TRBJ2-7; TCRdb lists TRBD2, though no DNA is available to test this call. Looked up from germline, CDR1 is LGHNA and CDR2 is YSLEER. There are 15 residues in the CDR3.